The TCR beta chain described here comes from a study of regulatory T cells in long-lasting Graves disease (TCRdb year 2021). At the level of the whole study: Antithyroid drugs had been taken for less than 3 months by newly diagnosed Graves' disease patients. Persistent Graves' disease patients were compared with newly diagnosed Graves' disease patients by peripheral blood TCR sequencing and RNA sequencing. The study was registered as a clinical trial and conducted in China. A total of some 35 samples underwent TCR sequencing, from about 13 patients with persistent Graves' disease and approximately 20 patients with newly diagnosed Graves' disease.

Explained via the paper, the time point label denotes: newly diagnosed GD, antithyroid drugs for less than 3 months. For both TCR sequencing and RNA sequencing, RNA was extracted from PBMCs using TRIzol. The diagnosis of Graves' disease followed American Thyroid Association guidelines. The patients came from an endocrinology department in Xi'an, China. From each patient, approximately 9.9 milliliters of peripheral blood was collected into an EDTA anticoagulant tube. PBMCs were isolated by Ficoll Paque Plus density gradient separation without further T cell sorting. An Agilent 2100 Bioanalyzer and agarose gel were used to assess RNA quality, and a NanoDrop 2000 was used to measure RNA concentration. Libraries were made using multiplex PCR. Sequencing instrument: Illumina HiSeq 4000. To build TCR beta libraries, CDR3 regions were amplified by Arm-PCR using iRepertoire HTBI primers. PCR products were gel purified before sequencing. From the authors' description of their analysis: Gene usage analysis of CDR3 amino acid clonotypes relied on the roughly 58 TRBV and 14 TRBJ segments identified across samples. COPE and FqMerger were used to merge filtered high-quality paired reads into contigs. Contigs were aligned with BLAST to IMGT TRBV, TRBD and TRBJ reference genes, and CDR3 was defined per IMGT. Highly expanded clones were defined as clonotypes with a frequency above 0.1%. Shannon entropy served as the measure of repertoire diversity, while the Gini coefficient captured V-J evenness. A clonotype was considered public if more than one individual shared it. TCRdb reworked the public reads: Q25 trimming with fastp, MiXCR clone assembly, productive beta chains retained. Entries are consolidated by CDR3 protein sequence, retaining the most common genes and DNA. TCRdb, not the original authors, processed these V and J calls. Counted in this sample were more than 300,000 distinct CDR3 sequences; 10% to 15% of them appeared once. The ten largest clones represent approximately 17% of the sample.

Concerning this clonotype itself: No cognate antigen has been identified for it. Base qualities are not at hand, and no much larger clone is one base apart.

Here is what the overall study found, with its caveats: The authors acknowledged the small sample size as a limitation that may reduce accuracy. Lower TCR Shannon entropy and fewer highly expanded clones were observed in persistent Graves' disease patients than in newly diagnosed patients, which suggested clonal expansion. Only peripheral blood was studied, because thyroid tissue, the primary lesion, was inaccessible. Sequencing and analysis were restricted to the TCR beta chain. Patients with persistent disease shared more public clonotypes (about 2,900) than newly diagnosed patients did (about 970).

The same specimen was also included in a second study, on T cells in Graves' hyperthyroidism and ophthalmopathy. According to the second study: Graves' hyperthyroidism was defined as stable when no progression to ophthalmopathy occurred over 18 months of follow-up. Hyperthyroidism patients were newly diagnosed, had a disease duration of under 2 months, and were aged 18 to 65 years. Patients with uncontrolled infections, other autoimmune diseases, pregnancy or lactation were excluded. Clinical symptoms, serum thyroxine and TRAb, thyroid ultrasound, and orbital computed tomography formed the basis for the diagnoses. The TCR CDR3 was subjected to a first round of RT-PCR using the HTBI primer set and the Qiagen OneStep RT-PCR kit. Blood samples also contained most of the expanded thyroid clonotypes (frequency above 0.001), which suggests that blood repertoires may reflect thyroid immune responses. In cross-validation, a model built on a 13 V-J signature told ophthalmopathy apart from stable hyperthyroidism with over 85% sensitivity and around 83% specificity, and in testing the same model reached 80%/75%. In validation, the model predicted progression to ophthalmopathy with over 65% sensitivity and less than 75% specificity, a median of 6.5 months before onset. TCR V-J signatures able to tell the groups apart were searched for in a discovery cohort of 95 or so patients, of whom roughly 42 had Graves' ophthalmopathy and about 55 had stable Graves' hyperthyroidism. Prospective prediction of ophthalmopathy was tested in an independent validation cohort consisting of about 20 hyperthyroidism patients and 15 or so patients who later progressed to ophthalmopathy. The 80 to 100 discovery patients were randomly divided into training and test sets at a 7:3 ratio. In about 6 Graves' hyperthyroidism patients, the study also compared T-cell repertoires from thyroid tissue with T-cell repertoires from blood. After blood sampling, hyperthyroidism patients were treated with methimazole at a starting dose of 30 mg daily, and ophthalmopathy patients were treated with high-dose intravenous methylprednisolone. A second multiplex PCR round built the libraries, followed by size selection and purification. Sequencing of the libraries was done on an Illumina HiSeq2000 using paired-end 100 bp reads. Raw data were processed with SOAPnuke, discarding reads with adapters, uncalled bases, mean Phred below 15, or no exact constant-primer or identifier match. COPE v1.2.5 was used to merge the high-quality paired reads, and each unique nucleotide sequence was defined as a clonotype. MiTCR v1.1 was used to align clonotypes to the IMGT TRBV, TRBD and TRBJ reference segments. The analysis was restricted to V-J combinations with a frequency above 0.0001, which together covered around 99% of the repertoires. A TCS score was defined as the ratio of F50 (clonal expansion) to E x V (chaos), with BLOSUM62-based TCRdist applied between CDR3 peptides within each V-J. Welch's t-statistics and random forest reduced around 520 V-J features to around 14, which were used in a naive Bayes classifier (R e1071). No statistical method was used to fix the sample size in advance, and group allocation was not hidden from the investigators. The paper reports TCR Vbeta CDR3 sequencing of 140 or so peripheral blood samples: under 45 ophthalmopathy, about 75 hyperthyroidism and approximately 17 progressor patients.

The TCR comes from a woman in her late teens or twenties with Graves disease. Donor details come from another sample of the same person, matched by shared clones. The sample consisted of peripheral blood mononuclear cells (PBMCs), taken at new diagnosis, from a patient treated with antithyroid drugs.

CDR3 region: CASSQEEGRTEAFF. DNA sequence: TGTGCCAGCAGCCAAGAAGAGGGGCGAACTGAAGCTTTCTTT. The sequence is built from TRBV4-2 and TRBJ1-1; possibly the D gene is TRBD1, per 5 matching bases. V is reduced by 0 bases and J by 5 bases, leaving a spacing of 10 bases between them. Counted from cysteine to phenylalanine, this CDR3 has 14 amino acids. Here the CDR3 DNA is all that survives: 42 bases in frame from base 1. Per the germline V gene, LGHNA is the CDR1 and YNFKEQ is the CDR2.